This is a list of T cell receptor beta chains from one sample in a study of cytomegalovirus exposure and HLA in healthy donors. The data were produced by immunoSEQ multiplex PCR, yet TCRdb's version contains in-frame clones alone and is incomplete. This sample carries about 200,000 clones, roughly four fifths of them seen once, and the ten largest clones take approximately 2.1%. Sequenced material: PBMCs. These receptors originate from a man between 25 and 39 years old in good health and CMV-seronegative. CDR3s include the opening cysteine and the closing phenylalanine or tryptophan. Each record gives: D gene, V gene, clone size, CDR3 length, J gene, CDR3 DNA, CDR3 protein. D genes are given only for firm matches. Where a row states a size, it is once, few, many or the class of an expanded clone; other rows omit it.

-,TRBV2,-,13,TRBJ2-7,TGTGCCAGCAGTGGGACTATATCCTCCGAGCAGTACTTC,CASSGTISSEQYF
-,TRBV29-1,-,13,TRBJ1-2,TGCAGCGTTGAAGATAGCAGATTCTATGGCTACACCTTC,CSVEDSRFYGYTF
-,TRBV27,once,13,TRBJ2-7,TGTGCCAGCAGTTCTCAAAACTACTACGAGCAGTACTTC,CASSSQNYYEQYF
-,TRBV11-3,-,12,TRBJ2-7,TGTGCCAGCAGCTTAGATACGGGTGAGCAGTACTTC,CASSLDTGEQYF
TRBD1,TRBV28,-,17,TRBJ1-5,TGTGCCAGCAGTCCGGGACAGGGCTTTTATAGCAATCAGCCCCAGCATTTT,CASSPGQGFYSNQPQHF
-,TRBV28,-,11,TRBJ2-5,TGTGCCAGCAGTTTAATGAGCCCCCCGTACTTC,CASSLMSPPYF
TRBD2,TRBV28,few,16,TRBJ2-7,TGTGCCAGCAGCGGACTAGCGGCACCAATACTCTACGAGCAGTACTTC,CASSGLAAPILYEQYF
TRBD1,TRBV11-3,-,11,TRBJ2-1,TGTGCCAGCAGCCTAGGGGGCGAGCAGTTCTTC,CASSLGGEQFF
-,TRBV29-1,-,13,TRBJ2-7,TGCAGCGTGGCTCTCGCGGGGACCTACGAGCAGTACTTC,CSVALAGTYEQYF
-,TRBV28,-,15,TRBJ1-5,TGTGCCAGCAGTTTGCCGACAGTTAGCAATCAGCCCCAGCATTTT,CASSLPTVSNQPQHF
-,TRBV6-6,-,11,TRBJ2-1,TGTGCCAGCACACGGGGGAATGAGCAGTTCTTC,CASTRGNEQFF
TRBD2,TRBV9,-,15,TRBJ2-3,TGTGCCAGCAGCCCAAGCGGGAGCCTCATGTATACGCAGTATTTT,CASSPSGSLMYTQYF
TRBD1,TRBV6-4,few,14,TRBJ1-1,TGTGCCAGCAGTGACTCTGGGACAGTTGGTGAAGCTTTCTTT,CASSDSGTVGEAFF
TRBD1,TRBV5-1,-,15,TRBJ1-5,TGCGCCAGCAGCTTGAGGGGGCTGGCGGATCAGCCCCAGCATTTT,CASSLRGLADQPQHF
TRBD2,TRBV9,-,17,TRBJ2-3,TGTGCCAGCAGCGAAGGAGGAGGACTAGCGGCACAAGATACGCAGTATTTT,CASSEGGGLAAQDTQYF
TRBD2,TRBV10-1,-,15,TRBJ2-1,TGCGCCAGCAGTGAGTTTAGCGGGAGACCCAATGAGCAGTTCTTC,CASSEFSGRPNEQFF
TRBD1,TRBV25-1,-,17,TRBJ1-2,TGTGCCAGCAGTGGACGACCGGGACAGGGGGCGGGCTATGGCTACACCTTC,CASSGRPGQGAGYGYTF
TRBD1,TRBV27,-,16,TRBJ1-2,TGTGCCAGCAGTGTCCGGGACAGGGGGATCTACTATGGCTACACCTTC,CASSVRDRGIYYGYTF
TRBD1,TRBV28,-,17,TRBJ2-6,TGTGCCAGCAGAGGGACAGGGGACCGGTGGGAGGCCAACGTCCTGACTTTC,CASRGTGDRWEANVLTF
-,TRBV29-1,-,12,TRBJ2-3,TGCAGCGCCCGCGTAGATGGAGATACGCAGTATTTT,CSARVDGDTQYF